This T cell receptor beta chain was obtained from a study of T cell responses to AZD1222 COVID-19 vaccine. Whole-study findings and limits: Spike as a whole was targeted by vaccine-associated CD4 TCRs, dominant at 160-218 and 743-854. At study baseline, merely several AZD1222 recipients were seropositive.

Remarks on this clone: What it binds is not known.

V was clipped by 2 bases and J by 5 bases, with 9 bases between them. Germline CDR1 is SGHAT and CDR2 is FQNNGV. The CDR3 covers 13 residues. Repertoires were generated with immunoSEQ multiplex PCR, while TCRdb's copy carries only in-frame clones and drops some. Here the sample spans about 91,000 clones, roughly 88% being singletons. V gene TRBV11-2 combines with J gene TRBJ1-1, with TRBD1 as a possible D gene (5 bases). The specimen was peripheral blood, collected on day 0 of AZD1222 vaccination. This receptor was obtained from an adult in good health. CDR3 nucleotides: TGTGCCAGCAGCTTATCCGAGGGGACTGAAGCTTTCTTT. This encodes CASSLSEGTEAFF.